Listed below are T cell receptor beta chains from one sample, sequenced in a study of cytomegalovirus exposure and HLA in healthy donors. Libraries were prepared by immunoSEQ multiplex PCR; TCRdb keeps only in-frame clonotypes and omits some of them. In total, the table holds approximately 120,000 clones. Input material: PBMCs. All receptors come from a woman aged 60 to 75 in good health and CMV-seronegative. The CDR3 runs from the conserved cysteine through the conserved F or W. A D gene is named only where the DNA matches it firmly.

>TRBD2|TRBJ2-1|TRBV7-2|14
CASSFESSGSEQFF
TGTGCCAGCAGCTTTGAGTCTAGCGGGAGTGAGCAGTTCTTC
>TRBD1|TRBJ2-1|TRBV10-3|15
CTISAGQGDYNEQFF
TGTACCATCAGTGCGGGACAGGGGGACTACAATGAGCAGTTCTTC
>TRBD2|TRBJ2-5|TRBV11-2|17
CASSLGASGSGYETQYF
TGTGCCAGCAGCTTAGGTGCTAGCGGGAGTGGTTATGAGACCCAGTACTTC
>NA|TRBJ2-1|TRBV21-1|15
CASSDRGGSYNEQFF
TGTGCCAGCAGTGACAGGGGAGGCTCCTACAATGAGCAGTTCTTC
>NA|TRBJ1-1|TRBV5-1|14
CASRTDRLNTEAFF
TGCGCCAGCAGAACTGACAGACTTAACACTGAAGCTTTCTTT
>TRBD1|TRBJ2-7|TRBV27|15
CASSQQGVRVYEQYF
TGTGCCAGCAGTCAACAGGGGGTTAGGGTGTACGAGCAGTACTTC
>TRBD2|TRBJ2-1|TRBV10-3|15
CAISAGTSVGNEQFF
TGTGCCATCAGTGCCGGGACTAGCGTTGGTAATGAGCAGTTCTTC
>NA|TRBJ1-2|TRBV29-1|13
CSVGETRENGYTF
TGCAGCGTTGGTGAGACAAGAGAAAATGGCTACACCTTC
>NA|TRBJ1-6|TRBV5-1|13
CANNPSPNSPLHF
TGCGCCAACAATCCATCCCCTAATTCACCCCTCCACTTT
>NA|TRBJ1-2|TRBV28|13
CASSTTANYGYTF
TGTGCCAGCAGCACGACAGCAAACTATGGCTACACCTTC
>TRBD1|TRBJ1-3|TRBV2|13
CASTGTAGNTIYF
TGTGCCAGCACCGGGACAGCTGGAAACACCATATATTTT
>NA|TRBJ1-6|TRBV2|11
CASSEVMGGHF
TGTGCCAGCAGTGAAGTCATGGGGGGCCACTTT
>TRBD1|TRBJ1-4|TRBV5-1|16
CASSLEQGRLNEKLFF
TGCGCCAGCAGCTTGGAACAGGGGAGACTTAATGAAAAACTGTTTTTT
>TRBD2|TRBJ2-3|TRBV9|16
CASSVVYGGGTDTQYF
TGTGCCAGCAGCGTAGTTTACGGGGGGGGCACAGATACGCAGTATTTT
>TRBD1|TRBJ2-1|TRBV6-5|13
CASSRDSYNEQFF
TGTGCCAGCAGCCGGGACAGCTACAATGAGCAGTTCTTC
>TRBD1|TRBJ1-2|TRBV27|14
CASSLQTGDRSYTF
TGTGCCAGCAGTTTACAAACAGGGGATCGGAGCTACACCTTC
>TRBD1|TRBJ1-1|TRBV5-6|16
CASSTPLTGGGTEAFF
TGTGCCAGCAGCACACCTCTCACAGGGGGAGGGACTGAAGCTTTCTTT
>NA|TRBJ2-2|TRBV2|16
CASSEGRYSDTGELFF
TGTGCCAGCAGTGAAGGGAGGTACAGCGACACCGGGGAGCTGTTTTTT
>NA|TRBJ1-5|TRBV7-9|16
CASSANPGVSHQPQHF
TGTGCCAGCAGCGCCAACCCCGGGGTTTCTCATCAGCCCCAGCATTTT
>TRBD2|TRBJ2-1|TRBV4-1|15
CASSWTSGSYNEQFF
TGCGCCAGCAGCTGGACTAGCGGGAGTTACAATGAGCAGTTCTTC
>TRBD2|TRBJ2-1|TRBV19|15
CASSSRRLAGDEQFF
TGTGCCAGTAGCTCGAGGCGACTAGCGGGAGACGAGCAGTTCTTC
>TRBD2|TRBJ2-5|TRBV11-2|15
CASSSGGSDQETQYF
TGTGCCAGCAGCTCTGGCGGGAGCGACCAAGAGACCCAGTACTTC
>TRBD1|TRBJ2-7|TRBV6-6|14
CASSPGQGGWEQYF
TGTGCCAGCAGTCCCGGACAGGGGGGATGGGAGCAGTACTTC
>TRBD1|TRBJ2-7|TRBV2|13
CASVGTGFHEQYF
TGTGCCAGCGTGGGGACAGGGTTCCACGAGCAGTACTTC
>TRBD1|TRBJ2-1|TRBV19|14
CASSAPGGYNEQFF
TGTGCCAGTAGTGCCCCAGGGGGCTACAATGAGCAGTTCTTC
>NA|TRBJ1-2|TRBV28|12
CSVWTANYGYTF
TGTTCTGTTTGGACAGCGAACTATGGCTACACCTTC
>NA|TRBJ2-7|TRBV6-5|15
CASREGQSLHYEQYF
TGTGCCAGCAGAGAGGGACAATCACTCCACTACGAGCAGTACTTC
>TRBD2|TRBJ2-7|TRBV6-6|15
CASRTLASGSYEQYF
TGTGCCAGCAGAACCCTCGCTAGCGGGAGTTACGAGCAGTACTTC